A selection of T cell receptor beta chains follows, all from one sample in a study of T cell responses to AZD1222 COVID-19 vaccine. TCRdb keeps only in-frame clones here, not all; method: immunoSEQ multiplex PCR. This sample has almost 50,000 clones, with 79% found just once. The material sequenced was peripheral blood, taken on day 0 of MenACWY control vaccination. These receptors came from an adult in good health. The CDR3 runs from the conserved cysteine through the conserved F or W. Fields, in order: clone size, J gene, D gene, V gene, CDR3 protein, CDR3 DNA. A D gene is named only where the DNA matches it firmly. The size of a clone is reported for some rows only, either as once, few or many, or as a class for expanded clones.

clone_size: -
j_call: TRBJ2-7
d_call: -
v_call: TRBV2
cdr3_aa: CASRRQADEQYF
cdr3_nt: TGTGCCAGCAGGAGACAGGCCGACGAGCAGTACTTC

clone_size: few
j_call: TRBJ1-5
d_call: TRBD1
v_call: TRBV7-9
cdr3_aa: CASSLAGTERQPQHF
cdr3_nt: TGTGCCAGCAGCTTGGCCGGGACAGAGCGTCAGCCCCAGCATTTT

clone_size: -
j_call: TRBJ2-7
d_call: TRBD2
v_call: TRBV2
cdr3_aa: CASTSNRLAGEGEQYF
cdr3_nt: TGTGCCAGCACCTCAAATCGACTAGCGGGAGAGGGAGAGCAGTACTTC

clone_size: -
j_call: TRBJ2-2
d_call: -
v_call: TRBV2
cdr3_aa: CASRGGVTGELFF
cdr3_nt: TGTGCCAGCAGGGGCGGTGTTACCGGGGAGCTGTTTTTT

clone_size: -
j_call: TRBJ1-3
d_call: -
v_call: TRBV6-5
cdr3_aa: CASSLGTGNTIYF
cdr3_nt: TGTGCCAGCAGCCTAGGGACAGGAAACACCATATATTTT

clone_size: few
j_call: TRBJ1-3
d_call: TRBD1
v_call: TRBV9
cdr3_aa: CASSRLGDSSGNTIYF
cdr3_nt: TGTGCCAGCAGTCGATTAGGGGACAGCTCTGGAAACACCATATATTTT

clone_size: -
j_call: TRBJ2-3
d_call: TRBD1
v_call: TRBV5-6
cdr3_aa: CASSFVWTGVVSTDTQYF
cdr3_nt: TGTGCCAGCAGCTTTGTGTGGACAGGGGTCGTATCAACAGATACGCAGTATTTT

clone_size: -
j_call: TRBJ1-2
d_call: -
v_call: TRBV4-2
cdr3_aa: CASSQESGPLEGYTF
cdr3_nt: TGTGCCAGCAGCCAAGAGTCTGGGCCGTTGGAAGGCTACACCTTC

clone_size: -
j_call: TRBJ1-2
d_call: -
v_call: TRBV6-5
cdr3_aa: CASAQGSGYTF
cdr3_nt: TGTGCCAGCGCCCAGGGGAGCGGCTACACCTTC

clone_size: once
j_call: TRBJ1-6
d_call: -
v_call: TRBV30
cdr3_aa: CAWSIQGNSPLHF
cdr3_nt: TGTGCCTGGAGTATACAGGGAAATTCACCCCTCCACTTT

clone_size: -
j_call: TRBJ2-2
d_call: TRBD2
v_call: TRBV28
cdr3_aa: CASSRGGDTGELFF
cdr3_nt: TGTGCCAGCAGTCGGGGGGGAGACACCGGGGAGCTGTTTTTT

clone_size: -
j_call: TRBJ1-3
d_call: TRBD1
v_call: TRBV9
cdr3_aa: CASSKLGDSSGNTIYF
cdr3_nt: TGTGCCAGCAGCAAACTCGGGGACAGCTCTGGAAACACCATATATTTT

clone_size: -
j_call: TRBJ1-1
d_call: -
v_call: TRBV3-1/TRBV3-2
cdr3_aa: CASSQGGNTEAFF
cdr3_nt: TGTGCCAGCAGCCAGGGGGGGAACACTGAAGCTTTCTTT

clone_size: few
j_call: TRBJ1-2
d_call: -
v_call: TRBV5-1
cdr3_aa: CASSSDPGVSGYTF
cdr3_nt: TGCGCCAGCAGCTCAGACCCAGGGGTTTCGGGCTACACCTTC

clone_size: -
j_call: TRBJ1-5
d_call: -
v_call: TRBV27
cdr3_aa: CASSSSQPIGINQPQHF
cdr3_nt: TGTGCCAGCAGCTCCTCACAGCCAATTGGTATCAATCAGCCCCAGCATTTT

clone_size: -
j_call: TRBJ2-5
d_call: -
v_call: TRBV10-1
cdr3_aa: CASSESQGTRETQYF
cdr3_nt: TGCGCCAGCAGTGAATCTCAGGGCACCCGGGAGACCCAGTACTTC

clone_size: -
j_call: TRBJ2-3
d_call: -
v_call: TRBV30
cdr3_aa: CAWSVVWAGSTDTQYF
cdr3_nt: TGTGCCTGGAGTGTAGTTTGGGCCGGGAGCACAGATACGCAGTATTTT

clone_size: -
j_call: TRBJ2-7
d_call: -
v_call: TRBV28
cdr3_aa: CASRTGWGGSVGEQYF
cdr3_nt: TGTGCCAGCAGGACAGGGTGGGGCGGGAGTGTGGGAGAGCAGTACTTC

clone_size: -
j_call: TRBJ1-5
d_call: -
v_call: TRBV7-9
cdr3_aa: CASSSSKSGGSNQPQHF
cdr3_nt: TGTGCCAGCAGCTCAAGCAAGTCGGGGGGTAGCAATCAGCCCCAGCATTTT

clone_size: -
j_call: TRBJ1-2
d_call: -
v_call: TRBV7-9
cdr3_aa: CAAGAYNYGYTF
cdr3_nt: TGTGCCGCTGGAGCATATAACTATGGCTACACCTTC

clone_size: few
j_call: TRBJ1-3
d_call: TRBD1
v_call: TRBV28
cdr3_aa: CASGGQSAGNTIYF
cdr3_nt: TGTGCCAGCGGGGGACAGTCGGCTGGAAACACCATATATTTT

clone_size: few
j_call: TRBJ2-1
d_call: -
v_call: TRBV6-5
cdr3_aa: CASSKSPRGSEQFF
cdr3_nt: TGTGCCAGCAGCAAAAGTCCCCGGGGGAGTGAGCAGTTCTTC

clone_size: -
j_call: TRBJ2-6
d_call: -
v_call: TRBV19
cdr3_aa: CASSIEAVTSGANVLTF
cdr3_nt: TGTGCCAGTAGTATAGAGGCAGTGACCTCTGGGGCCAACGTCCTGACTTTC

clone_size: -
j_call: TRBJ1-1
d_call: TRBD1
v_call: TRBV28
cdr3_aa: CAIRTGSYTEAFF
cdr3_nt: TGTGCCATCCGGACAGGGTCCTACACTGAAGCTTTCTTT

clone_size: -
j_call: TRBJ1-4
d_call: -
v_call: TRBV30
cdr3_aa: CAWSPRTHQEEKLFF
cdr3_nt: TGTGCCTGGAGTCCAAGGACCCACCAGGAAGAAAAACTGTTTTTT

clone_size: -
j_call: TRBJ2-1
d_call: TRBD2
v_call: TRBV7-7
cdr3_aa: CASSSGLTSYNEQFF
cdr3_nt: TGTGCCAGCAGCTCGGGACTAACATCCTACAATGAGCAGTTCTTC

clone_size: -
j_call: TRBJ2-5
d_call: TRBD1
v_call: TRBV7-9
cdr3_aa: CASSRREISGGQETQYF
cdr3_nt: TGTGCCAGCAGTAGAAGGGAGATATCAGGGGGTCAAGAGACCCAGTACTTC

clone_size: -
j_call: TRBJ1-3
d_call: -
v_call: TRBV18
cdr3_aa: CASSPTGTLAGNTIYF
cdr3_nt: TGTGCCAGCTCACCTACCGGGACTTTAGCGGGAAACACCATATATTTT

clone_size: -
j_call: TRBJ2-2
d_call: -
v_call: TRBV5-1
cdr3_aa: CASSWDGVGELFF
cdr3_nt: TGCGCCAGCAGCTGGGACGGGGTCGGGGAGCTGTTTTTT

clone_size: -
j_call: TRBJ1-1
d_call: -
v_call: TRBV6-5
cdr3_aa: CASSTGTEAFF
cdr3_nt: TGTGCCAGCAGTACCGGGACAGAAGCTTTCTTT

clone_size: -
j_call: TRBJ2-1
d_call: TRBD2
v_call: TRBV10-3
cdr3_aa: CASGRPLAGGSYNEQFF
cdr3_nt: TGTGCCTCCGGGAGGCCTCTAGCGGGGGGTAGTTACAATGAGCAGTTCTTC

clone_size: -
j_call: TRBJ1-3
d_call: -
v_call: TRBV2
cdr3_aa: CASSEKGHPLSGNTIYF
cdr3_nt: TGTGCCAGCAGTGAAAAAGGACATCCACTCTCTGGAAACACCATATATTTT

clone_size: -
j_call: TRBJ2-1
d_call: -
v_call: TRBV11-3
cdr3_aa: CASSTRDGGYNEQFF
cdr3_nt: TGTGCCAGCAGCACCCGGGACGGGGGATACAATGAGCAGTTCTTC

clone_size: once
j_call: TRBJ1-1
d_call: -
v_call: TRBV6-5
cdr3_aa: CASSYDWGGTEAFF
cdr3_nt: TGTGCCAGCAGTTACGACTGGGGGGGTACTGAAGCTTTCTTT